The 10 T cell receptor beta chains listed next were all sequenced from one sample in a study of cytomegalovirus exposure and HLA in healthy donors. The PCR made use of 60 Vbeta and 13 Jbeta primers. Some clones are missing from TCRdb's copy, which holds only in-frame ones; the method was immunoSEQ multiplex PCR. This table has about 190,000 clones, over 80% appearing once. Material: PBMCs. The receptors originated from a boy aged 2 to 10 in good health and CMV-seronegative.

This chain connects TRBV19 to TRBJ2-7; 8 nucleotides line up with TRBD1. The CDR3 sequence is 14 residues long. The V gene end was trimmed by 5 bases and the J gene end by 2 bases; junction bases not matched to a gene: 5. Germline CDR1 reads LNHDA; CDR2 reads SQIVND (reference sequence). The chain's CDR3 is CASSLGTGPYEQYF. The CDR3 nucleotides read TGTGCCAGTAGTCTCGGGACAGGCCCCTACGAGCAGTACTTC.

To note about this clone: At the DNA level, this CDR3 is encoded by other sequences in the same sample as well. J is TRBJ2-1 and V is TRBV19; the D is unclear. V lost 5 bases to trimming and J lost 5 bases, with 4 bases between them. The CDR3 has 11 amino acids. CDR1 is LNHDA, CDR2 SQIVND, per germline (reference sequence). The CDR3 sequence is CASSPDNEQFF. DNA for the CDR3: TGTGCCAGTAGTCCGGACAATGAGCAGTTCTTC.

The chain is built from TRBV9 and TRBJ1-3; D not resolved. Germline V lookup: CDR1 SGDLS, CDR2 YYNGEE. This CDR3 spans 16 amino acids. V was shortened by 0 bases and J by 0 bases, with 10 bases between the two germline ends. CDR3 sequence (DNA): TGTGCCAGCAGCGTAGGAGAGGGTTACTCTGGAAACACCATATATTTT. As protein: CASSVGEGYSGNTIYF.

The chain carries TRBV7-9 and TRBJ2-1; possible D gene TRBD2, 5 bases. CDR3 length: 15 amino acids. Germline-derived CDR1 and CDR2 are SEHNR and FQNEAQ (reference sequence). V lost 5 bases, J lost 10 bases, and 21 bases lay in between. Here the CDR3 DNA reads TGTGCCAGCAGCGACGGACCTCTAGCCCAGGTCGAGCAGTTCTTC. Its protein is CASSDGPLAQVEQFF.

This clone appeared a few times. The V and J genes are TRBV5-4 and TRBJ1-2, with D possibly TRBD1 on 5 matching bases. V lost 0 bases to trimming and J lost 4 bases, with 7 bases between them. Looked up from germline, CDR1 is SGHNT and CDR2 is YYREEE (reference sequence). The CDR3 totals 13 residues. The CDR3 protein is CASSLGRAYGYTF. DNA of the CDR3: TGTGCCAGCAGCTTGGGCAGGGCCTATGGCTACACCTTC.

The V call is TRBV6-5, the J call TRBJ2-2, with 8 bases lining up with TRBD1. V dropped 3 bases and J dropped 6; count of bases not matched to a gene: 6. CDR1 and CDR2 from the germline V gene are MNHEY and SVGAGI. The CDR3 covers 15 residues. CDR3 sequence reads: CASSYDRGKSGELFF. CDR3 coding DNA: TGTGCCAGCAGTTATGACAGGGGAAAGTCCGGGGAGCTGTTTTTT.

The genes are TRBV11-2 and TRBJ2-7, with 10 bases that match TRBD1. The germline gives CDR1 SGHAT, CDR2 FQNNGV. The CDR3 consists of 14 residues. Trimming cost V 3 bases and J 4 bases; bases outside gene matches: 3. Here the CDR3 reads CASSFRDRGYEQYV. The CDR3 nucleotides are TGTGCCAGCAGCTTCCGGGACAGGGGATACGAGCAGTACGTC.

CDR3 in DNA: TGTGCCTGGAGTGTCGCCAGATTAAACACTGAAGCTTTCTTT. This gives the protein CAWSVARLNTEAFF. The chain uses TRBV30 and TRBJ1-1; D uncertain. Per germline, CDR1 GTSNPN and CDR2 SVGIG (reference sequence). The V end was cut by 0 bases, the J end by 2 bases, with 10 bases between. The CDR3 has 14 residues.

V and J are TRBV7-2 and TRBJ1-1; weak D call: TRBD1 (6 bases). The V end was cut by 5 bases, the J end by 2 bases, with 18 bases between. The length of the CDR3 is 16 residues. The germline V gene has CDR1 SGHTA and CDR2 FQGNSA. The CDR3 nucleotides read TGTGCCAGCAGCCCGACAGGCCCTCCAGTTAACACTGAAGCTTTCTTT. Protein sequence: CASSPTGPPVNTEAFF.

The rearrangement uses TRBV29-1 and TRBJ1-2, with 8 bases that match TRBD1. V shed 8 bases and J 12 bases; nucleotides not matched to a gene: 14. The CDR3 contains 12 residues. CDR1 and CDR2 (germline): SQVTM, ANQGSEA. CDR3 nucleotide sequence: TGCAGCCACCTCATTAGGCAGGGGGCGAACACCTTC. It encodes CSHLIRQGANTF. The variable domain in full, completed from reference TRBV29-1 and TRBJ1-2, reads SAVISQKPSRDICQRGTSLTIQCQVDSQVTMMFWYRQQPGQSLTLIATANQGSEATYESGFVIDKFPISRPNLTFSTLTVSNMSPEDSSIYLCSHLIRQGANTFGSGTRLTVV.